This entry lists 14 T cell receptor beta chains sequenced from one sample in a study of beta chain features in type 1 diabetes. Their recognized antigens are unknown. The sequenced template was cDNA made from the entire isolated RNA. TCRdb's copy holds only in-frame clones and misses some; the assay was immunoSEQ multiplex PCR. The profile covers approximately 240,000 clones, with roughly 16% appearing a single time and less than 0.09% taken by the ten largest. Study observations and caveats: Type 1 diabetes patients had TCRB CDR3s that were shorter (moderately but significantly so) in all four CD4+ subsets.

The sequenced sample consisted of naive CD4+ T cells from blood. These receptor sequences come from a young man with type 1 diabetes.

The chain uses TRBV11-3 and TRBJ2-7; tentatively, D is TRBD1 (5 bases). The V gene lost 0 bases and the J gene lost 0 bases, with 9 bases spanning the gap. The germline gives CDR1 SGHNT, CDR2 YENEEA. CDR3 length equals 15 residues. CDR3 residues: CASSLDRDSSYEQYF. In DNA, the CDR3 is TGTGCCAGCAGCTTAGATCGCGACAGCTCCTACGAGCAGTACTTC.

This chain links TRBV9 with TRBJ2-1; 9 bases match TRBD1. From germline, CDR1 is SGDLS and CDR2 YYNGEE. The CDR3 is made up of 16 amino acids. V lost 3 bases and J lost 0; bases outside the gene matches: 4. CDR3 nucleotide sequence: TGTGCCAGCAGCGGGGGGACAGGGTCCTCCTACAATGAGCAGTTCTTC. Protein sequence: CASSGGTGSSYNEQFF.

This clone has only a few counts. The chain joins TRBV30 to TRBJ2-7; D is unresolved. Germline CDR1 reads GTSNPN; CDR2 reads SVGIG (reference sequence). Trimming shortened V by 3 bases and J by 3 bases, and 6 bases separated the two germline ends. The CDR3 length is 11 residues. CDR3 sequence: CAWRSSYEQYF. For the CDR3, the DNA is TGTGCCTGGAGGAGCAGCTACGAGCAGTACTTC.

The rearrangement uses TRBV28 and TRBJ1-5; D not certain. CDR3 length: 12 amino acids. V was shortened by 7 bases and J by 2 bases, with 6 bases between the two germline ends. Germline loops: CDR1 MDHEN, CDR2 SYDVKM. The CDR3 is CASMGGNQPQHF. CDR3 bases: TGTGCCAGCATGGGTGGCAATCAGCCCCAGCATTTT.

This chain links TRBV29-1 with TRBJ2-1; D is possibly TRBD2 (5 bases). V lost 6 bases, J lost 10 bases, and 25 bases lay in between. CDR3 size: 15 residues. Per the germline V gene, CDR1 is SQVTM and CDR2 is ANQGSEA. CDR3 in DNA: TGCAGCGTAGCCATCGAGAGGGTTCCTACAATGGAGCAGTTCTTC. Encoded protein: CSVAIERVPTMEQFF.

This chain links TRBV5-1 with TRBJ2-3; D remains unclear. Trimming removed 0 bases from V and 2 bases from J, with 10 bases in between. CDR1 and CDR2 (germline): SGHRS, YFSETQ. The CDR3 runs to 15 residues. The CDR3, as DNA: TGCGCCAGCAGCTTGGCCTACACGAACACAGATACGCAGTATTTT. Translated, it gives CASSLAYTNTDTQYF.

This clone turned up a few times. This chain uses TRBV7-2 with TRBJ2-5; D may be TRBD1 (7 bases). The CDR3 is 15 amino acids. Germline V CDR1 and CDR2: SGHTA, FQGNSA. Trimming took 2 bases from V and 2 from J, leaving 12 bases between them. The CDR3 loop is CASSLTAGGQETQYF. The DNA for the CDR3 is TGTGCCAGCAGCTTAACGGCAGGGGGGCAAGAGACCCAGTACTTC.

This clone was seen more than once but under ten times. This chain joins TRBV7-8 and TRBJ2-2; no reliable D call. Germline V gene lookup returns CDR1 SGHVS and CDR2 FQNEAQ. V lost 6 bases and J lost 7, with 24 bases in between. The CDR3 runs 17 residues. CDR3 sequence: CASSPAIAATGGGELFF. CDR3 bases: TGTGCCAGCAGTCCTGCTATCGCAGCGACGGGCGGCGGGGAGCTGTTTTTT.

This clone was detected only a few times. V is TRBV2 and J is TRBJ2-7; the D gene is possibly TRBD1 (6 bases). Germline CDR1 is SNHLY and CDR2 is FYNNEI. Trimming stripped 5 bases from V and 9 bases from J, with 14 bases between. The CDR3 totals 12 residues. CDR3 sequence: CASSWTADGQYF. The CDR3 DNA reads TGTGCCAGCAGTTGGACAGCCGACGGGCAGTACTTC.

There are a few counts of this clone. The V gene is TRBV28, the J gene TRBJ1-1; D perhaps matches TRBD1 (5 bases). The germline V gene encodes CDR1 MDHEN and CDR2 SYDVKM. Trimming stripped 2 bases from V and 1 base from J, with 5 bases between. The CDR3 has 13 amino acids. CDR3 in amino acids: CASSLGGNTEAFF. The CDR3, as DNA: TGTGCCAGCAGTTTAGGGGGGAACACTGAAGCTTTCTTT.

The chain links TRBV7-2 to TRBJ2-7; the match to TRBD2 covers 14 bases. Losses at the gene ends were 5 bases for V and 3 bases for J; bases not matched to a gene: 9. The CDR3 has 17 amino acids. The germline V gene has CDR1 SGHTA and CDR2 FQGNSA. The CDR3 spells CASSPTGTSGSGYEQYF. The DNA of the CDR3 is TGTGCCAGCAGCCCAACCGGGACTAGCGGGAGTGGCTACGAGCAGTACTTC.

This clone was detected a few times. The chain has TRBV7-9 and TRBJ2-2, with D maybe TRBD2 (5 bases). From germline, CDR1 is SEHNR and CDR2 FQNEAQ (reference sequence). The CDR3 is 14 amino acids. Trimming removed 6 bases from V and 0 bases from J, with 8 bases in between. CDR3: CASRRDANTGELFF. CDR3 DNA: TGTGCCAGCAGACGGGATGCGAACACCGGGGAGCTGTTTTTT.

This clone was detected only a few times. The chain uses TRBV9 and TRBJ2-1, with D tentatively TRBD2 (6 bases). CDR3 length: 13 residues. V lost 0 bases to trimming and J lost 9 bases, with 10 bases between them. The germline gives CDR1 SGDLS, CDR2 YYNGEE. The CDR3 coding sequence is TGTGCCAGCAGCGTAGAAGGGACTGGTGAGCAGTTCTTC. It codes for CASSVEGTGEQFF. Variable domain in full (rest from reference TRBV9 and TRBJ2-1): DSGVTQTPKHLITATGQRVTLRCSPRSGDLSVYWYQQSLDQGLQFLIQYYNGEERAKGNILERFSAQQFPDLHSELNLSSLELGDSALYFCASSVEGTGEQFFGPGTRLTVL.

The chain combines TRBV7-8 with TRBJ2-1; D is possibly TRBD1 (6 bases). With 6 bases removed from V and 6 bases from J, the gap between germline ends came to 12 bases. The CDR3 sequence is 13 residues long. Germline V gene data show CDR1 as SGHVS and CDR2 as FQNEAQ. The CDR3 is CASRARGANEQFF. DNA of the CDR3: TGTGCCAGCAGAGCCAGGGGAGCCAATGAGCAGTTCTTC.